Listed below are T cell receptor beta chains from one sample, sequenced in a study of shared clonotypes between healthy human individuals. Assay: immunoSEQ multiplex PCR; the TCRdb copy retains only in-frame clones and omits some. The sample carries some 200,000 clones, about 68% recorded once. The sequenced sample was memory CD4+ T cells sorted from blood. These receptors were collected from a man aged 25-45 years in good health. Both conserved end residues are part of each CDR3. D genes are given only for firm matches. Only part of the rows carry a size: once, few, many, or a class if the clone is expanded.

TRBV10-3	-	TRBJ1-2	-	TGTGCCATCAGTGAGTTAGTACCGGGGACTAACTATGGCTACACCTTC	CAISELVPGTNYGYTF
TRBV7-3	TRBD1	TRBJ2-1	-	TGTGCCAGCAGCATAGCCGGGACAGATTACAATGAGCAGTTCTTC	CASSIAGTDYNEQFF
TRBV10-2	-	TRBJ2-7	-	TGCGCCAGCTCGACTGGGAGCTCCTACGAGCAGTACTTC	CASSTGSSYEQYF
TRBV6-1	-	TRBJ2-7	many	TGTGCCAGCAGTGAAAGTTGGGGGAGCAAGCCCTACGAGCAGTACTTC	CASSESWGSKPYEQYF
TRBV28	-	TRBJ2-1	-	TGTGCCAGCGCCACCCGTATGTACAATGAGCAGTTCTTC	CASATRMYNEQFF
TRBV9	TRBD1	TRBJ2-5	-	TGTGCCAGCAGCGTATACCGGGACAGGGAAGAGACCCAGTACTTC	CASSVYRDREETQYF
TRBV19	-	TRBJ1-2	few	TGTGCCACCTCCCGGGGGGGTCTCTATGGCTACACCTTC	CATSRGGLYGYTF
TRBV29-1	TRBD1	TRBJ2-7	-	TGCAGCTTCCAAATCGGACAGGGTCTTCAGGTCGAGCAGTACTTC	CSFQIGQGLQVEQYF
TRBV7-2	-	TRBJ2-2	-	TGTGCCAGCAGCTTTGACGCCGGGCCCGGGGAGCTGTTTTTT	CASSFDAGPGELFF
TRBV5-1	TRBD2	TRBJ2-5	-	TGCGCCAGCAGCTTGGCCCCAGCGGGAGGTTCAGAGACCCAGTACTTC	CASSLAPAGGSETQYF
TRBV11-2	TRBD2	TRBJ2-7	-	TGTGCCAGCAGCTTAGCAGCGGGAGGACCTAGGTACTTC	CASSLAAGGPRYF
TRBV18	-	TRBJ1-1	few	TGTGCCAGCTCACCCCCAGGAGCGGCTGAAGCTTTCTTT	CASSPPGAAEAFF
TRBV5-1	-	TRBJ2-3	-	TGCGCCAGCCGCAGTCGGGCTAGCTCAGATACGCAGTATTTT	CASRSRASSDTQYF
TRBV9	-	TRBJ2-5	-	TGTGCCAGCAGCGTAGATGGAGGCAGAGAAGAGACCCAGTACTTC	CASSVDGGREETQYF
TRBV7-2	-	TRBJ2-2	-	TGTGCCAGCAGCCAATCAGGGATCCGCACCGGGGAGCTGTTTTTT	CASSQSGIRTGELFF
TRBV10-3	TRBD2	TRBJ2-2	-	TGTGCCATCTGGGGAAGCGGGAGGAACACCGGGGAGCTGTTTTTT	CAIWGSGRNTGELFF
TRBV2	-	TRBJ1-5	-	TGTGCCAGCAGTGCGAGTGAGGGTAGCCAGCCCCAGCATTTT	CASSASEGSQPQHF
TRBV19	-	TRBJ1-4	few	TGTGCCAGTAGCCCGGTTATGAGACCCCTTGAAAAACTGTTTTTT	CASSPVMRPLEKLFF
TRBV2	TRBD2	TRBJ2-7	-	TGTGCCAGCCGTCGGGAGGGAGACTCCTACGAGCAGTACTTC	CASRREGDSYEQYF
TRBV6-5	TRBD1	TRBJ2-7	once	TGTGCCAGCAGCTACGGGACAGGGTACGAGCAGTACTTC	CASSYGTGYEQYF
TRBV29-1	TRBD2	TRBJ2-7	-	TGCAGCGTTGAGGGTCCCGTGGCTAGCGGGAGGGGCAACACCTACGAGCAGTACTTC	CSVEGPVASGRGNTYEQYF
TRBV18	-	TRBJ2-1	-	TGTGCCAGCTCACTGTTCGCTGAGAATGAGCAGTTCTTC	CASSLFAENEQFF
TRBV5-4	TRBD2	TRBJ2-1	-	TGTGCCAGCAGCTTGGACCGGACTAGCGGGGGGTACAATGAGCAGTTCTTC	CASSLDRTSGGYNEQFF
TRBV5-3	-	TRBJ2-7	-	TGTGCCAGCAGGCGTCAGGTCCACGAGCAGTACTTC	CASRRQVHEQYF
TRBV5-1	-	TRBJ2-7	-	TGCGCCAGCAGCTTGGATGGGTTTACCTACGAGCAGTACTTC	CASSLDGFTYEQYF
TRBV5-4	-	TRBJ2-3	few	TGTGCCAGCAGCCCTATGCTCAGCACAGATACGCAGTATTTT	CASSPMLSTDTQYF
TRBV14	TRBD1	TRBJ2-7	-	TGTGCCAGCAGCCCAAGGGACAGGGGCTACGAGCAGTACTTC	CASSPRDRGYEQYF
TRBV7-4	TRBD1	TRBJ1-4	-	TGTGCCAGCAGCTTAGTTGGGACAGCAAGTAATGAAAAACTGTTTTTT	CASSLVGTASNEKLFF
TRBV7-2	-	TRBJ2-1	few	TGTGCCAGCAGCCCGTTGACTGTGCCGCGTAGGAGTGAGCAGTTCTTC	CASSPLTVPRRSEQFF
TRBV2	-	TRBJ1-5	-	TGTGCCAGCAGTGAATGGGGGAGGGTAAATCAGCCCCAGCATTTT	CASSEWGRVNQPQHF
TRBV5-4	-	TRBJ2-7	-	TGTGCCAGCAGCTTGGGTCTCGACTACGAGCAGTACTTC	CASSLGLDYEQYF
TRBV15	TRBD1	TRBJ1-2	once	TGTGCCACCAGCCTGGACAGGGGGCCCCATGGCTACACCTTC	CATSLDRGPHGYTF
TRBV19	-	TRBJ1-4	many	TGTGCCAGTAGTATTACGCACAGGGCAACTAATGAAAAACTGTTTTTT	CASSITHRATNEKLFF
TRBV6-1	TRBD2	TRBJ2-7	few	TGTGCCAGCAGTGAAACCTGGGGGGGACCCTACGAGCAGTACTTC	CASSETWGGPYEQYF
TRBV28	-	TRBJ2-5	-	TGTGCCAGCAGTTTGGTTCAAGAGACCCAGTACTTC	CASSLVQETQYF
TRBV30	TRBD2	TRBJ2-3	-	TGTGCCTGTAGGGCGGGAGGGCCAAATACGCAGTATTTT	CACRAGGPNTQYF
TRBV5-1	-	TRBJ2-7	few	TGCGCCAGCAGCCCCGAGGACTACGAGCAGTACTTC	CASSPEDYEQYF
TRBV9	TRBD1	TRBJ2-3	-	TGTGCCAGCAGCCCATCGACAGGGGGGTCACCGATTTTT	CASSPSTGGSPIF
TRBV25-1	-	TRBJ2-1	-	TGTGCCAGCAGTGAAGAAAAAGTAGAGCAGTTCTTC	CASSEEKVEQFF
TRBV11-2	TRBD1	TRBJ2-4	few	TGTGCCAGCAGCGCAAGGACAGGGGGGGTAGCCAAAAACATTCAGTACTTC	CASSARTGGVAKNIQYF
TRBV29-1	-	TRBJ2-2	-	TGCAGCCATAAAAGCGGGAACACCGGGGAGCTGTTTTTT	CSHKSGNTGELFF
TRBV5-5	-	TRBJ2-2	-	TGTGCCAGCAAGGGGACGGCGAACACCGGGGAGCTGTTTTTT	CASKGTANTGELFF
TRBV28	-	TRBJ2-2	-	TGTGCCGTACGGCGCGGGATGAACACCGGGGAGCTGTTTTTT	CAVRRGMNTGELFF
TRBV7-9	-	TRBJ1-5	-	TGTGCCAGCAGCGGAATGGGACCAACGAGCAATCAGCCCCAGCATTTT	CASSGMGPTSNQPQHF
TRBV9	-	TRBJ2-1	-	TGTGCCAGCAGCGTAATAGCACATGAGCAGTTCTTC	CASSVIAHEQFF
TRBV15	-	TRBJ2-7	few	TGTGCCACCAGCAGAGGAAACTACGAGCAGTACTTC	CATSRGNYEQYF
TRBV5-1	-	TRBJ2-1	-	TGCGCCAGCAGCAGATCTGCCGGGGGCAATGAGCAGTTCTTC	CASSRSAGGNEQFF
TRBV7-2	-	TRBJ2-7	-	TGTGCCAGCAGCTTATGGGGTGACGAGCAGTACTTC	CASSLWGDEQYF
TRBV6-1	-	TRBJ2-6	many	TGTGCCAGCAGCAGCGGGCGGTCAGGGGCCAACGTCCTGACTTTC	CASSSGRSGANVLTF
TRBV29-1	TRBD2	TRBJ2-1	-	TGCAGCGTTGAAAGACTAGCGGGAGGCCACAATGAGCAGTTCTTC	CSVERLAGGHNEQFF
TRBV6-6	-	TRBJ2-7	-	TGTGCCAGCAGTTACTCAGACAGGGGACTACCCTACGAGCAGTACTTC	CASSYSDRGLPYEQYF
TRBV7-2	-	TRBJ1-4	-	TGTGCCAGCAGCTTATTAGGTTTAGAAAATGAAAAACTGTTTTTT	CASSLLGLENEKLFF
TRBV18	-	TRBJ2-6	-	TGTGCCAGCTCCCTCGGTGGCCGAGGCTCTGGGGCCAACGTCCTGACTTTC	CASSLGGRGSGANVLTF